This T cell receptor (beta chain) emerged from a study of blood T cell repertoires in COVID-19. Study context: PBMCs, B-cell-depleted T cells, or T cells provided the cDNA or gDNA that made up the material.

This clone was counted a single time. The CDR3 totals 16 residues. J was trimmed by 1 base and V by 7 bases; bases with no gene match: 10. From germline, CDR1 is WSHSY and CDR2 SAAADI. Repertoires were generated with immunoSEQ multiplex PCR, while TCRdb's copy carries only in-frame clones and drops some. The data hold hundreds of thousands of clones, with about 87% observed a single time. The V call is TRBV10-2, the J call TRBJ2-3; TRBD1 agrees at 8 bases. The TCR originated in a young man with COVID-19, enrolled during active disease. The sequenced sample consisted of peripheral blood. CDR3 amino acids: CASKSPRQGRTDTQYF. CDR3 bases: TGCGCCAGCAAATCCCCCCGACAGGGGCGCACAGATACGCAGTATTTT.